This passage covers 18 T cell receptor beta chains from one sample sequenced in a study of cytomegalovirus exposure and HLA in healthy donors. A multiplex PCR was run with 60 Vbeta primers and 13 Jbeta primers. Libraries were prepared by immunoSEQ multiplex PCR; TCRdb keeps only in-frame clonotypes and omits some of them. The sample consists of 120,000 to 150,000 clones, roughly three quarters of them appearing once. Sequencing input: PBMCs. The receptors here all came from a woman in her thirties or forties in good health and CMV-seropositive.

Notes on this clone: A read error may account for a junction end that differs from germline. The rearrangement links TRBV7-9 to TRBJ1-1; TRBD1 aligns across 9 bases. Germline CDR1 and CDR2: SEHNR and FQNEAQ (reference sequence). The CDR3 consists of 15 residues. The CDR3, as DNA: TGTTCCAGCAGCCCCCAGACAGGGGGGACCACTGAAGCTTTCTTT. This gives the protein CSSSPQTGGTTEAFF.

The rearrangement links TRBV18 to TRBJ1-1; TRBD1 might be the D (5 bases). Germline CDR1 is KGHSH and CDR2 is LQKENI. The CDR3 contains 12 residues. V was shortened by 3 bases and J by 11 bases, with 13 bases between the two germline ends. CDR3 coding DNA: TGTGCCAGCTCACCGGGCAGGGTACAGGCTTTCTTT. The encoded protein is CASSPGRVQAFF. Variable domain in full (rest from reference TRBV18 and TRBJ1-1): NAGVMQNPRHLVRRRGQEARLRCSPMKGHSHVYWYRQLPEEGLKFMVYLQKENIIDESGMPKERFSAEFPKEGPSILRIQQVVRGDSAAYFCASSPGRVQAFFGQGTRLTVV.

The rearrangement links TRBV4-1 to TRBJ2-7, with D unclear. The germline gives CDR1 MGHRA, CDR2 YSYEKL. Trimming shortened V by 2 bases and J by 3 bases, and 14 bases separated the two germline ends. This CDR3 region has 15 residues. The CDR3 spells CASSQNPTNDYEQYF. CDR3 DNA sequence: TGCGCCAGCAGCCAAAACCCAACTAATGACTACGAGCAGTACTTC.

Written as DNA, the CDR3 is TGTGCCAGCAGTGAACAGGTAGTCGGAACAGATACGCAGTATTTT. This codes for CASSEQVVGTDTQYF. J is TRBJ2-3 and V is TRBV2; D remains ambiguous. This CDR3 has 15 residues. The germline V gene encodes CDR1 SNHLY and CDR2 FYNNEI. Trimming removed 2 bases from V and 3 bases from J, with 12 bases in between.

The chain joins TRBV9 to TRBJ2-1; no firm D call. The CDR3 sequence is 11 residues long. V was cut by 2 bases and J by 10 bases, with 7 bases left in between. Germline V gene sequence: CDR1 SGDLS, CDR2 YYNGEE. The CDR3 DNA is TGTGCCAGCAGCGTGTCCGGGGAGCAGTTCTTC. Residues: CASSVSGEQFF.

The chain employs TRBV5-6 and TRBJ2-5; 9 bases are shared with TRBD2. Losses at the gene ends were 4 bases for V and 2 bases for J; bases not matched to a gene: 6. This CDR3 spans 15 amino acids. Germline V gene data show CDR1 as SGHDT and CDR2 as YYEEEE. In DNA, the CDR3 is TGTGCCAGCAGCGCCCCAGCGGGGGGACAAGAGACCCAGTACTTC. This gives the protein CASSAPAGGQETQYF.

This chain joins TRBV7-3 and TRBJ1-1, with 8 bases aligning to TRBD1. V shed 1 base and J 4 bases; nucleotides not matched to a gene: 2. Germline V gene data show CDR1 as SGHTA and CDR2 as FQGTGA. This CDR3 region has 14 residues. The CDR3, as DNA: TGTGCCAGCAGCTTAAATACAGGGGGCACTGAAGCTTTCTTT. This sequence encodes CASSLNTGGTEAFF.

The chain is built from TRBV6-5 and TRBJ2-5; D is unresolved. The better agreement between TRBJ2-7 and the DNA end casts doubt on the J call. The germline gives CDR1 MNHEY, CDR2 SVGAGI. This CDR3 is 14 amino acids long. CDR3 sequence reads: CASRVRTESYEQYF. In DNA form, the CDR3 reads TGTGCCAGTCGTGTTCGCACAGAATCATACGAGCAGTACTTC.

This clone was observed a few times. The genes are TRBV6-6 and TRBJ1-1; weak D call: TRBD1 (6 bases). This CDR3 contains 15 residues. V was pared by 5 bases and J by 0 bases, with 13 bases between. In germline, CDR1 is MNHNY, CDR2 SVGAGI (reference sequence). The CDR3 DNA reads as TGTGCCAGCAGTCCAGAACAGGGTATGAACACTGAAGCTTTCTTT. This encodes CASSPEQGMNTEAFF.

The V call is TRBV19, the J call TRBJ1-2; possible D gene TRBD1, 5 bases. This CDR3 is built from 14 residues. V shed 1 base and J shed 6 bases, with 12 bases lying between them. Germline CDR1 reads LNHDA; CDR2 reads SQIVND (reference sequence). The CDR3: CASSIAGGENGYTF. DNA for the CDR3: TGTGCCAGTAGTATAGCAGGAGGGGAGAATGGCTACACCTTC.

CDR3 DNA sequence: TGTGCCTGGGGCCTAGCCCTGGAGCAGTTCTTC. Translation: CAWGLALEQFF. The chain recombines TRBV30 with TRBJ2-1, with D perhaps matching TRBD2 (5 bases). V was cut by 5 bases and J by 10 bases, with 12 bases left in between. The CDR3 consists of 11 residues. The germline gives CDR1 GTSNPN, CDR2 SVGIG (reference sequence).

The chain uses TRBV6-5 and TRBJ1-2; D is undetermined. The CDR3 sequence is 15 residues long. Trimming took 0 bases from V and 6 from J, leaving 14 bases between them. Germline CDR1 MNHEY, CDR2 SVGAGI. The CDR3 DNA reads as TGTGCCAGCAGTTACTCGTCCTGGAAGAGCGATGGCTACACCTTC. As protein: CASSYSSWKSDGYTF.

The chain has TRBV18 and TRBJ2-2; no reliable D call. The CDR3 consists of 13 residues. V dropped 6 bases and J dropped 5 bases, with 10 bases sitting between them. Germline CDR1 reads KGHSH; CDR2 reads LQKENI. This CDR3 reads CASSPVGTGELFF. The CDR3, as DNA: TGTGCCAGCTCCCCTGTCGGGACCGGGGAGCTGTTTTTT.

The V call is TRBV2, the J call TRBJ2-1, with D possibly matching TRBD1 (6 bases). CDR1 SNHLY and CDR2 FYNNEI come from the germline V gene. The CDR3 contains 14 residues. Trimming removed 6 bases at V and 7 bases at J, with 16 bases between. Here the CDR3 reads CASRGAKRENEQFF. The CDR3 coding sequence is TGTGCCAGCAGGGGGGCAAAACGGGAAAATGAGCAGTTCTTC.

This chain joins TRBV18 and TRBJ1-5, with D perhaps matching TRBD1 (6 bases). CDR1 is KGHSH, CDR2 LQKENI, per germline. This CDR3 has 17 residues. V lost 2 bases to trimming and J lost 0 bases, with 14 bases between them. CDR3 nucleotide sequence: TGTGCCAGCTCACCAGGCGGGGGGCGGAGTAGCAATCAGCCCCAGCATTTT. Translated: CASSPGGGRSSNQPQHF.

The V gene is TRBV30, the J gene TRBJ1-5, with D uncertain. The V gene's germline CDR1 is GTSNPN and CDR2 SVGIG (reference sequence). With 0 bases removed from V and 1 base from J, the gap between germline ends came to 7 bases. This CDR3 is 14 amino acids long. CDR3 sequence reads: CAWSVLSSNQPQHF. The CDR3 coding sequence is TGTGCCTGGAGTGTACTTTCAAGCAATCAGCCCCAGCATTTT.

CDR3 protein: CASSEATVEVGYTF. The CDR3, as DNA: TGTGCCAGCAGTGAAGCTACAGTGGAGGTCGGCTACACCTTC. The rearrangement links TRBV2 to TRBJ1-2; D unclear. Germline assignment: CDR1 SNHLY and CDR2 FYNNEI. The CDR3 is 14 residues long. The V end lost 0 bases, the J end lost 8 bases, and 13 bases lay between the germline ends.

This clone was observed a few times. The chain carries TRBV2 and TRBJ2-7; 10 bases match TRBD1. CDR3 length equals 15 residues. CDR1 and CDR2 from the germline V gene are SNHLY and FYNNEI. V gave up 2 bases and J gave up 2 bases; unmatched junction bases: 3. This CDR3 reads CASSENDRGPYEQYF. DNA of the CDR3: TGTGCCAGCAGTGAAAACGACAGGGGGCCCTACGAGCAGTACTTC. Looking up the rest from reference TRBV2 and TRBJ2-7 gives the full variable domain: EPEVTQTPSHQVTQMGQEVILRCVPISNHLYFYWYRQILGQKVEFLVSFYNNEISEKSEIFDDQFSVERPDGSNFTLKIRSTKLEDSAMYFCASSENDRGPYEQYFGPGTRLTVT.